This T cell receptor (beta chain) emerged from a study of post-analysis software for immune sequencing data. Overall study findings and caveats: F measure clustering grouped samples strongly by preparation batch. When patients were compared with controls, about five TRBV segments were more frequent, TRBV5-6, TRBV5-1 and TRBV20-1 among them. Those with multiple sclerosis, the patient group, showed significantly lower normalized Chao1 diversity than controls.

As regards this clonotype: What it binds is unknown.

Per the germline V gene, CDR1 is MDHEN and CDR2 is SYDVKM. This CDR3 is built from 16 residues. V lost 1 base, J lost 5 bases, and 5 bases stayed unmatched. Built from TCR beta cDNA, the libraries had unique molecular identifiers in them. Starting from about 0.98 to 11 million T cells, the study yielded 500,000 or so cDNA molecules. A single record per CDR3 protein comes from TCRdb applying MiXCR to the PCR reads. The table has more than 350,000 distinct CDR3 sequences, less than 40% seen once. Specimen: blood. The rearrangement uses TRBV28 and TRBJ2-5; 12 bases map to TRBD1. This sequence was found in a girl under 10 years old with multiple sclerosis. This chain's CDR3 is CASSLLGDRGLETQYF. The CDR3 DNA reads TGTGCCAGCAGTTTATTAGGGGACAGGGGGCTGGAGACCCAGTACTTC.